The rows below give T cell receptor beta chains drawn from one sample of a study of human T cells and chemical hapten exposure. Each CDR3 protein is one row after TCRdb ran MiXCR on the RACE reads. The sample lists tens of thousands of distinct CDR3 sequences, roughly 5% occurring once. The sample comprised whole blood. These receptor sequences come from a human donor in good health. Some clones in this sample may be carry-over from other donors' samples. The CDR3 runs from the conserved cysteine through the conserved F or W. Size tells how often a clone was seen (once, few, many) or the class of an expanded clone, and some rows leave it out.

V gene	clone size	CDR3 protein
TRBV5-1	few	CASSGQGAGSTEAFF
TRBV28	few	CASLNPVGQGNSPLHF
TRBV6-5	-	CASSYAGAGDTQYF
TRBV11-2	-	CASSLDPGTSEAFF
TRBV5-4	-	CASSPASGSSYEQFF
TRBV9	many	CASSGTGGTGELFF
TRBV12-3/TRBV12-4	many	CASSFRNTEAFF
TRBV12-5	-	CASGSPTENTEAFF
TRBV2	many	CASRRQGEKLFF
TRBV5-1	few	CASTSSWGQENSPLHF
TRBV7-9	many	CASSLEQYNSPLHF
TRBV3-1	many	CASSLIVNTEAFF
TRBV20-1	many	CSASGEGNQPQHF
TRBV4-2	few	CASSRLTSGTSGSGGTGELFF
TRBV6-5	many	CASSYGDRGLKFF
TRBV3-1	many	CASSQEEGRSEAFF
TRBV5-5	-	CASSLFVGRGNQPQHF
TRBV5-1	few	CASSLDGDTNSPLHF